The next 23 T cell receptor beta chains were all read from a single sample in a study of T cell clonality in common variable immunodeficiency. Produced via immunoSEQ multiplex PCR; TCRdb's table is partial and in-frame only. In total the sample includes some 50,000 clones, none of them seen once. The sequencing sample was made of peripheral blood mononuclear cells. The origin of the receptors is a person aged 18-70 years in good health.

In the case of this clone: The CDR3 extends 3 residues past the end of the read, so its final part is completed from the germline J gene. J is TRBJ2-4 and V is TRBV6-1, with TRBD1 matching 8 bases. Germline V CDR1 and CDR2: MNHNS, SASEGT. CDR3 length equals 15 residues. The CDR3 DNA, read in part, is TGTGCCAGCAGTGGATCGGACAGGGCGAACTATGGT. Amino acids: CASSGSDRANYG. The whole CDR3 sequence reads CASSGSDRANYGQYF.

In its sample, this clone was seen many times. The observed sequence ends 3 residues before the CDR3 terminus, with the missing tail filled in from the germline J gene. This sequence joins TRBV20-1 and TRBJ1-3; 11 bases map to TRBD1. CDR3 length: 15 amino acids. Losses at the gene ends were 6 bases for V and 7 bases for J; bases not matched to a gene: 11. Germline lookup yields CDR1 DFQATT and CDR2 SNEGSKA (reference sequence). This chain's CDR3 is CSATTMDRGRNTIYF. The part of the CDR3 DNA that was read is TGCAGTGCAACAACGATGGACAGGGGGCGGAACACC.

This clone was recorded at least ten times. With the read ending 3 residues before the CDR3 end, the germline J gene is used to fill in that end. The chain links TRBV20-1 to TRBJ1-4; D might be TRBD1 (5 bases). Germline-derived CDR1 and CDR2 are DFQATT and SNEGSKA (reference sequence). This CDR3 spans 16 amino acids. The CDR3 here is CSARPVGAEHNSPLFF. CDR3 DNA, as far as it was read: TGCAGTGCTAGACCTGTAGGGGCGGAACATAATTCACCA.

This clone has a count of ten or more. The CDR3 end lies 3 residues beyond the end of the read and is filled in from the germline J gene. This chain links TRBV5-4 with TRBJ1-6, with 11 bases fitting TRBD1. The CDR3 runs 15 residues. Losses at the gene ends were 4 bases for V and 9 bases for J; bases not matched to a gene: 6. The germline CDR1 and CDR2 sequences are SGHNT and YYREEE (reference sequence). Incomplete CDR3 DNA: TGTGCCAGCAGCCGGGACAGGGGGGCGAGTTCACCC. Translated, it gives CASSRDRGASSP. The entire CDR3 protein reads CASSRDRGASSPLHF.

This clone is medium-sized by share. The CDR3 goes on 3 residues after the read ends, and that part is filled in from the germline J gene. V gene TRBV20-1 combines with J gene TRBJ2-3; 7 bases align to TRBD1. Trimming removed 5 bases from V and 0 bases from J; junction bases left unmatched: 8. The CDR3 has 15 amino acids. The V gene's germline CDR1 is DFQATT and CDR2 SNEGSKA (reference sequence). CDR3 amino acids: CSAPKRGPSTDTQYF. CDR3 bases read: TGCAGTGCTCCCAAGAGGGGGCCTAGCACAGATACG.

This clone was seen repeatedly, ten times or more. CDR3 loop: CASTSGVQETQYF. The CDR3 DNA, read in part, is TGTGCCAGTACTAGCGGGGTTCAAGAGACC. The genes are TRBV12-3 or TRBV12-4 and TRBJ2-5; 10 nucleotides line up with TRBD2. The read comes to an end 3 residues before the CDR3 does, leaving the germline J gene to fill in the end. The CDR3 runs 13 residues. Germline trimming cut 9 bases from V and 2 bases from J; bases unmatched to any gene: 3.

This clone was seen ten or more times. The observed sequence ends 3 residues before the CDR3 terminus, with the missing tail filled in from the germline J gene. The chain employs TRBV20-1 and TRBJ1-1; possibly TRBD1 for D (5 bases). The V end lost 1 base, the J end lost 3 bases, and 18 bases lay between the germline ends. The CDR3 sequence is 16 residues long. CDR1 DFQATT and CDR2 SNEGSKA come from the germline V gene (reference sequence). This CDR3 reads CSARATTGAEYTEAFF. The part of the CDR3 DNA that was read is TGCAGTGCTAGAGCGACAACTGGGGCAGAGTACACTGAA.

Ten or more counts support this clone. The DNA ends 3 residues before the CDR3 does, and the rest of the CDR3 is filled in from the germline J gene. V gene TRBV13 combines with J gene TRBJ2-1; weak D call: TRBD2 (6 bases). Germline values: CDR1 PRHDT, CDR2 FYEKMQ (reference sequence). The germline V and J ends were trimmed by 5 bases and 0 bases, with 11 bases remaining between them. The length of the CDR3 is 15 residues. The sequenced CDR3 bases are TGTGCCAGCAGCCGAAAAGCGGGCTCCTACAATGAG. Its translation: CASSRKAGSYNE. The whole CDR3 region reads CASSRKAGSYNEQFF.

There are many counts of this clone. The sequenced fragment ends 3 residues before the CDR3 boundary, so the rest is inferred from the germline J gene. The V and J genes are TRBV19 and TRBJ1-2; no definite D call. Germline loops: CDR1 LNHDA, CDR2 SQIVND (reference sequence). The CDR3 runs to 13 residues. CDR3: CASSIGFTSGYTF. The CDR3 DNA, read in part, is TGTGCCAGTAGTATAGGGTTTACATCAGGC.

This clone was observed a few times. The read is 3 residues too short to cover the CDR3 end, so that end is filled in from the germline J gene. The rearrangement links TRBV2 to TRBJ1-2; weak D call: TRBD1 (6 bases). Germline V CDR1 and CDR2: SNHLY, FYNNEI. There are 13 residues in the CDR3. Trimming took 9 bases from V and 4 from J, leaving 15 bases between them. The CDR3 reads CARVPGQIYGYTF. CDR3 DNA, as far as it was read: TGTGCCAGAGTACCGGGACAAATCTATGGC.

To note about this clone: From the germline J gene comes the end of the CDR3, since the read stops 3 residues before it. J is TRBJ1-2 and V is TRBV7-9; D may be TRBD1 (5 bases). This CDR3 is built from 14 residues. Germline V gives CDR1 SEHNR, CDR2 FQNEAQ (reference sequence). The covered CDR3 bases are TGTGCCAGCAGCCCGCTGGACAACTCCTACGAC. The encoded protein is CASSPLDNSYD. The whole CDR3 region reads CASSPLDNSYDYTF.

This clone was found many times. The sequenced fragment ends 3 residues before the CDR3 boundary, so the rest is inferred from the germline J gene. This sequence joins TRBV6-2 or TRBV6-3 and TRBJ1-2, with TRBD1 as a possible D gene (6 bases). Trimming cost V 6 bases and J 1 base, with 18 bases left between them. Germline V gives CDR1 MNHEY, CDR2 SVGEGT. This CDR3 spans 16 amino acids. The CDR3 sequence is CASSYPRGALNYGYTF. The sequenced CDR3 bases are TGTGCCAGCAGCTACCCGCGGGGGGCACTTAACTATGGC.

This clone has at least ten counts. The read gets to within 3 residues of the CDR3 end, and the germline J gene fills in the rest. The chain joins TRBV18 to TRBJ2-7, with a possible D match to TRBD2 (7 bases). CDR3 length equals 14 residues. CDR1 KGHSH and CDR2 LQKENI come from the germline V gene. Trimming stripped 3 bases from V and 2 bases from J, with 11 bases between. This CDR3 reads CASSPAGGPYEQYF. Partial CDR3 DNA: TGTGCCAGCTCACCGGCCGGGGGGCCCTACGAG.

This clone was recorded at least ten times. The read falls 3 residues short of the CDR3 end, and the missing part is taken from the germline J gene. The chain uses TRBV15 and TRBJ2-7, with D tentatively TRBD1 (5 bases). The CDR3 runs 16 residues. The germline CDR1 and CDR2 sequences are LNHNV and YYDKDF (reference sequence). V was trimmed by 0 bases and J by 5 bases, leaving 17 bases between them. The CDR3 protein is CATSRDRGRAAHEQYF. The covered CDR3 bases are TGTGCCACCAGCAGAGATCGCGGCAGGGCCGCCCACGAG.

This clone was picked up many times. The CDR3 extends 3 residues past the end of the read, so its final part is completed from the germline J gene. V is TRBV5-6 and J is TRBJ2-1; possibly TRBD1 for D (6 bases). The germline V gene has CDR1 SGHDT and CDR2 YYEEEE. V was clipped by 4 bases and J by 7 bases, with 18 bases between them. CDR3 length: 15 amino acids. The CDR3: CASSPPGSQGNEQFF. CDR3 bases read: TGTGCCAGCAGCCCCCCAGGGTCCCAGGGGAATGAG.

This clone was counted ten times or more. CDR3 DNA (partial): TGTGCCAGCAGCAGCGACAGGGTTGGTGGC. Its translation: CASSSDRVGG. The full-length CDR3 reads as CASSSDRVGGYTF. V and J are TRBV5-4 and TRBJ1-2, with TRBD1 matching 7 bases. The observed sequence ends 3 residues before the CDR3 terminus, with the missing tail filled in from the germline J gene. The trim removed 4 bases at V and 7 bases at J, leaving 7 bases unmatched. Germline V CDR1 and CDR2: SGHNT, YYREEE (reference sequence). The CDR3 spans 13 residues.

In its sample, this clone was seen many times. The DNA ends 3 residues before the CDR3 does, and the rest of the CDR3 is filled in from the germline J gene. This sequence joins TRBV12-3 or TRBV12-4 and TRBJ1-2; no reliable D call. This CDR3 region has 13 residues. V was clipped by 3 bases and J by 2 bases, with 7 bases between them. The CDR3 reads CASSLAGNYGYTF. The covered CDR3 bases are TGTGCCAGCAGTTTGGCGGGGAACTATGGC.

This clone was found many times. CDR3 bases read: TGTGCCAGCAGCCAATTTTACCCCGGGTTCCAAGAGACC. Translation gives CASSQFYPGFQET. The full CDR3 protein is CASSQFYPGFQETQYF. V gene TRBV4-2 combines with J gene TRBJ2-5, with D unresolved. The read comes to an end 3 residues before the CDR3 does, leaving the germline J gene to fill in the end. Between the trimmed V and J ends, which lost 2 bases and 1 base, there was a span of 14 bases. Germline values: CDR1 LGHNA, CDR2 YNFKEQ. CDR3 length: 16 amino acids.

This clone was detected ten times or more. The read stops 3 residues short of the end of the CDR3; the missing end is completed from the germline J gene. V is TRBV20-1 and J is TRBJ1-2; possibly TRBD1 for D (5 bases). Germline V lookup: CDR1 DFQATT, CDR2 SNEGSKA (reference sequence). This CDR3 contains 14 residues. V lost 5 bases, J lost 5 bases, and 18 bases lay in between. The CDR3 sequence is CSAEALQGEYGYTF. The CDR3 bases that were read are TGCAGTGCTGAGGCCCTCCAGGGAGAATATGGC.

This clone appeared many times. The DNA ends 3 residues before the CDR3 does, and the rest of the CDR3 is filled in from the germline J gene. This sequence joins TRBV30 and TRBJ1-1, with TRBD1 identical over 9 bases. V shed 2 bases, J shed 0 bases, and the junction held 4 bases outside the gene matches. Germline loops: CDR1 GTSNPN, CDR2 SVGIG (reference sequence). The CDR3 is made up of 15 amino acids. The CDR3 protein is CAWSPGTGLNTEAFF. CDR3 DNA (partial): TGTGCCTGGAGTCCCGGGACAGGGTTGAACACTGAA. Complete variable domain (other parts from reference TRBV30 and TRBJ1-1): SQTIHQWPATLVQPVGSPLSLECTVEGTSNPNLYWYRQAAGRGLQLLFYSVGIGQISSEVPQNLSASRPQDRQFILSSKKLLLSDSGFYLCAWSPGTGLNTEAFFGQGTRLTVV.

This clone was picked up many times. The read is 3 residues too short to cover the CDR3 end, so that end is filled in from the germline J gene. This chain links TRBV19 with TRBJ1-5; 7 bases align to TRBD1. This CDR3 is built from 14 residues. Trimming cost V 7 bases and J 4 bases; bases outside gene matches: 7. Germline CDR1 is LNHDA and CDR2 is SQIVND (reference sequence). CDR3 loop: CASNAGTANQPQHF. The DNA read from the CDR3 is TGTGCCAGTAACGCCGGGACAGCTAATCAGCCC. Based on the CDR3 plus reference TRBV19 and TRBJ1-5, the full variable domain is DGGITQSPKYLFRKEGQNVTLSCEQNLNHDAMYWYRQDPGQGLRLIYYSQIVNDFQKGDIAEGYSVSREKKESFPLTVTSAQKNPTAFYLCASNAGTANQPQHFGDGTRLSIL.

About this clone: The CDR3 extends 3 residues past the end of the read, so its final part is completed from the germline J gene. The chain carries TRBV30 and TRBJ2-3; possible D gene TRBD2, 5 bases. V was clipped by 0 bases and J by 8 bases, with 15 bases between them. Germline V gives CDR1 GTSNPN, CDR2 SVGIG (reference sequence). This CDR3 is built from 14 residues. The CDR3 bases that were read are TGTGCCTGGAGTGTATCAATAGGTGAGGGTACG. This gives the protein CAWSVSIGEGT. Given in full, the CDR3 is CAWSVSIGEGTQYF.

This clone has at least ten counts. The CDR3 sequence: CASSTDRGRLSQPQHF. The CDR3 DNA, read in part, is TGTGCCAGCAGCACGGACAGGGGGCGCTTAAGTCAGCCC. The gene calls are TRBV6-2 or TRBV6-3 and TRBJ1-5, with 11 bases lining up with TRBD1. The DNA ends 3 residues before the CDR3 does, and the rest of the CDR3 is filled in from the germline J gene. CDR3 size: 16 residues. The germline CDR1 and CDR2 sequences are MNHEY and SVGEGT. J lost 6 bases, V lost 6 bases, and 10 bases had no gene match.